The clone carrying this TCR beta chain was counted between two and nine times. What it recognizes is unknown. This CDR3 is missing its conserved last phenylalanine or tryptophan, likely due to a read error. Looked up from germline, CDR1 is SGHVS and CDR2 is FNYEAQ. The CDR3 has 14 amino acids. V shed 5 bases and J shed 7 bases, with 12 bases lying between them. The template for TCR beta VDJ and CDR3 sequence profiling was genomic DNA. TCRdb re-called the reads with MiXCR, one entry per CDR3 protein. The table includes about 190,000 distinct CDR3 sequences, around 50% detected once. These data are taken from a study of CD8+CD57+ T cells in acquired aplastic anemia. Study findings and constraints: Patients and controls were found to share fewer than 35 CD8+ CDR3 sequences.

This clonotype originated in a human donor in good health, serving as a control. The chain couples TRBV7-6 to TRBJ1-6; D might be TRBD1 (6 bases). The specimen sequenced was sorted CD4+, CD8+, or CD8+CD57+ T cells (not recorded which) from PBMCs. CDR3 bases: TGTGCCAGCAGCCAAGTAGGGGGGAATTCACCCCTCCACTCT. Translating it yields CASSQVGGNSPLHS.